This T cell receptor beta chain appears in the sequencing data of a study of beta chain features in type 1 diabetes. Findings and limits, study-wide: People with Type 1 diabetes carried modestly yet significantly shorter TCRB CDR3s in all four CD4+ subsets. The similarity of naive, central memory and Treg TCRB repertoires appeared greater among patients than among healthy donors.

This clone was seen more than once but under ten times. Its antigen is currently unknown. Sorting based on CD45RO/CCR7/CD25/CD127/CD95/CD27 separated CD4+ naive, central memory, regulatory and stem cell-like memory cells. All of the sorted populations showed purity greater than 95%. The whole isolated RNA underwent reverse transcription, so sequencing captured expressed TCRB transcripts. Sequenced by immunoSEQ multiplex PCR; TCRdb stores in-frame clones only, minus some. The data show under 300,000 clones, 11% seen once. Germline V gene data show CDR1 as SGHTA and CDR2 as FQGTGA. This CDR3 has 14 residues. V lost 6 bases, J lost 1 base, and 2 bases stayed unmatched.

Sequencing was done on a sample of naive CD4+ T cells from blood. This receptor was obtained from a man aged 25-40 years with type 1 diabetes. This chain uses TRBV7-3 with TRBJ2-3, with 9 bases matching TRBD2. The CDR3 DNA is TGTGCCAGCAGAATAGCGGGGGGCACAGATACGCAGTATTTT. It is translated as CASRIAGGTDTQYF.